Below, 16 T cell receptor beta chains from the same sample are listed, as sequenced in a study of blood T cell repertoires in COVID-19. Profiled with immunoSEQ multiplex PCR; TCRdb holds only in-frame clones, not every one. This sample has under 300,000 clones; about 80% occur once, and the top ten carry 9.6%. Sequenced material: peripheral blood. Receptors were obtained from a woman of 80 years or more with acute or convalescent COVID-19.

V and J are TRBV6-6 and TRBJ2-3; no reliable D call. V lost 2 bases and J 2 bases, leaving 8 bases between the germline ends. The CDR3 length is 14 residues. Per the germline V gene, CDR1 is MNHNY and CDR2 is SVGAGI (reference sequence). CDR3 DNA sequence: TGTGCCAGCAGTTACAGCACCGCCACAGATACGCAGTATTTT. Its protein is CASSYSTATDTQYF.

The J gene is TRBJ2-1, the V gene TRBV28, with TRBD2 matching over 9 bases. The CDR3 has 16 amino acids. Germline values: CDR1 MDHEN, CDR2 SYDVKM. V lost 5 bases and J lost 6; bases outside the gene matches: 11. CDR3 protein: CASSTFSGGHLNEQFF. The CDR3 nucleotides are TGTGCCAGCAGTACTTTTAGCGGGGGCCACCTCAATGAGCAGTTCTTC.

This clone has a handful of counts. V gene TRBV4-2 combines with J gene TRBJ2-3; TRBD2 aligns across 8 bases. CDR3 size: 17 residues. Germline V CDR1 and CDR2: LGHNA, YNFKEQ. The J segment lost 1 base and the V segment lost 5 bases, leaving 11 bases of the junction unmatched. The CDR3 protein is CASSLRGGSQGTDTQYF. Here the CDR3 DNA reads TGTGCCAGCAGCTTACGGGGGGGTTCTCAAGGCACAGATACGCAGTATTTT.

The V and J genes are TRBV27 and TRBJ2-5; D perhaps matches TRBD1 (5 bases). V lost 4 bases, J lost 5 bases, and 11 bases lay in between. Germline V gene data show CDR1 as MNHEY and CDR2 as SMNVEV (reference sequence). This CDR3 region has 13 residues. Here the CDR3 reads CASSWGVGETQYF. CDR3 bases: TGTGCCAGCAGTTGGGGCGTGGGGGAGACCCAGTACTTC.

This chain uses TRBV19 with TRBJ1-1; D perhaps matches TRBD1 (5 bases). Germline V CDR1 and CDR2: LNHDA, SQIVND (reference sequence). The CDR3 consists of 13 residues. V was trimmed by 5 bases and J by 7 bases, leaving 14 bases between them. The CDR3 region has the DNA TGTGCCAGTAGTTCCGGGGGTATAGGTGAAGCTTTCTTT. This codes for CASSSGGIGEAFF.

J is TRBJ1-2 and V is TRBV7-9, with TRBD1 identical over 7 bases. Germline CDR1 and CDR2: SEHNR and FQNEAQ (reference sequence). The CDR3 has 17 residues. The trim removed 0 bases at V and 4 bases at J, leaving 11 bases unmatched. In DNA, the CDR3 is TGTGCCAGCAGCTTAGCCCAGGGACAGCCCAGGAGCTATGGCTACACCTTC. This translates into CASSLAQGQPRSYGYTF.

The chain is built from TRBV5-5 and TRBJ1-1, with D tentatively TRBD1 (6 bases). This CDR3 is built from 14 residues. Germline CDR1 SGHKS, CDR2 YYEKEE (reference sequence). V was trimmed by 5 bases and J by 0 bases, leaving 11 bases between them. The CDR3 coding sequence is TGTGCCAGCAGGCTAGGACAGATGAACACTGAAGCTTTCTTT. It specifies CASRLGQMNTEAFF.

The chain links TRBV6-4 to TRBJ2-3; 8 bases are a match to TRBD2. The V gene's germline CDR1 is MRHNA and CDR2 SNTAGT. V trimming: 6 bases; J trimming: 6 bases; junction bases outside the gene matches: 8. The CDR3 runs 14 residues. The CDR3: CASSAGGAEDTQYF. In nucleotides, the CDR3 is TGTGCCAGCAGCGCCGGGGGGGCGGAGGATACGCAGTATTTT.

This clone was observed a few times. The chain carries TRBV5-1 and TRBJ2-7; 12 bases map to TRBD1. Trimming at V came to 5 bases and at J to 6 bases, leaving 9 bases not matched to a gene. The V gene's germline CDR1 is SGHRS and CDR2 YFSETQ. This CDR3 has 15 amino acids. In nucleotides, the CDR3 is TGCGCCAGCAGTTCCACCGGGACAGGGGGCTCCGAGCAGTACTTC. As protein: CASSSTGTGGSEQYF.

V gene TRBV2 combines with J gene TRBJ2-5, with 8 bases identical to TRBD2. Trimming cost V 5 bases and J 7 bases; bases outside gene matches: 9. Germline V gene data show CDR1 as SNHLY and CDR2 as FYNNEI. The CDR3 is 14 residues long. Here the CDR3 reads CASSSALAGGTQYF. DNA of the CDR3: TGTGCCAGCAGTTCCGCTCTCGCGGGGGGGACCCAGTACTTC.

This clone has just one count. The V and J genes are TRBV2 and TRBJ2-7, with 10 positions matching TRBD1. The CDR3 has 17 residues. Germline V gene lookup returns CDR1 SNHLY and CDR2 FYNNEI. Trimming at V came to 5 bases and at J to 6 bases, leaving 16 bases not matched to a gene. The CDR3 spells CASSPPGLADRGTEQYF. Written as DNA, the CDR3 is TGTGCCAGCAGTCCCCCCGGGCTCGCGGACAGGGGGACCGAGCAGTACTTC.

The gene calls are TRBV27 and TRBJ1-1; possibly TRBD1 for D (6 bases). CDR1 is MNHEY and CDR2 is SMNVEV in the germline V gene (reference sequence). V lost 6 bases, J lost 1 base, and 6 bases lay in between. The CDR3 contains 12 residues. CDR3 amino acids: CASRQGNTEAFF. The CDR3 nucleotides are TGTGCCAGCAGACAGGGGAACACTGAAGCTTTCTTT.

The V call is TRBV24-1, the J call TRBJ2-3; TRBD2 matches 8 bases. Trimming took 3 bases from V and 0 from J; bases not matched to a gene: 4. The germline V gene encodes CDR1 KGHDR and CDR2 SFDVKD. This CDR3 comprises 16 residues. The CDR3 nucleotides read TGTGCCACCAGTGATCGTAGCGGGGTAAGCACAGATACGCAGTATTTT. This encodes CATSDRSGVSTDTQYF.

Only a few counts were recorded for this clone. V usage is TRBV9 and J usage is TRBJ1-2, with TRBD1 as a possible D gene (5 bases). CDR1 is SGDLS and CDR2 is YYNGEE in the germline V gene. Between the trimmed V and J ends, which lost 2 bases and 4 bases, there was a span of 15 bases. The CDR3 extends over 15 amino acids. CDR3 amino acids: CASSVGQTSTYGYTF. CDR3 nucleotides: TGTGCCAGCAGCGTGGGGCAGACCTCCACCTATGGCTACACCTTC.

The CDR3 sequence is CASSIQDRDYEQYF. The CDR3 DNA follows: TGTGCCAGTAGTATCCAGGACAGGGACTACGAGCAGTACTTC. The gene calls are TRBV19 and TRBJ2-7, with 8 positions matching TRBD1. With 3 bases clipped from V and 3 bases from J, the junction kept 4 bases outside the gene matches. CDR1 and CDR2 (germline): LNHDA, SQIVND (reference sequence). The CDR3 contains 14 residues.

This clone showed up just a few times. The V call is TRBV20-1, the J call TRBJ1-1; D not resolved. The CDR3 runs to 14 residues. Germline-derived CDR1 and CDR2 are DFQATT and SNEGSKA (reference sequence). Trimming stripped 6 bases from V and 5 bases from J, with 19 bases between. The CDR3 here is CSASGNLGSTEAFF. CDR3 nucleotides: TGCAGTGCCAGTGGTAATTTAGGGAGTACTGAAGCTTTCTTT.